The 28 T cell receptor beta chains listed next were all sequenced from one sample in a study of T cell repertoires in cytomegalovirus infection. Which antigens these TCRs recognize remains unknown. MiXCR was run by TCRdb on the reads, yielding one entry per CDR3 protein. There are roughly 340,000 distinct CDR3 sequences in the sample; 25% to 35% occur only once, and 15% to 20% lies in the top ten. Specimen: cultured PBMCs, collected from culture after CMV antigen stimulation. The receptors come from a human donor in good health (CMV status not recorded). Some clones in this sample may be carry-over from other donors' samples.

The genes are TRBV27 and TRBJ2-3; D is perhaps TRBD2 (6 bases). The germline V and J ends were trimmed by 4 bases and 0 bases, with 11 bases remaining between them. CDR3 length: 15 amino acids. The germline V gene has CDR1 MNHEY and CDR2 SMNVEV (reference sequence). CDR3 protein: CASSYSGSSTDTQYF. The CDR3 DNA follows: TGTGCCAGCAGTTATTCCGGGAGTAGCACAGATACGCAGTATTTT.

The chain couples TRBV7-3 to TRBJ2-7; 13 nucleotides line up with TRBD2. J was trimmed by 5 bases and V by 1 base; bases with no gene match: 2. The germline V gene has CDR1 SGHTA and CDR2 FQGTGA. The CDR3 contains 15 residues. In DNA, the CDR3 is TGTGCCAGCAGCTTAAGAGGGACTAGCGGGAACGAGCAGTACTTC. It yields the protein CASSLRGTSGNEQYF.

The chain is built from TRBV12-3 or TRBV12-4 and TRBJ2-5; 14 bases are a match to TRBD2. The CDR3 sequence is 15 residues long. Trimming cost V 4 bases and J 3 bases; bases outside gene matches: 1. The CDR3 nucleotides read TGTGCCAGCAGTTCGACTAGCGGGGGGGAAGAGACCCAGTACTTC. This translates into CASSSTSGGEETQYF.

This clonotype showed up just a few times. The chain links TRBV7-8 to TRBJ1-1; D is unresolved. V lost 1 base and J lost 3, with 6 bases in between. Per germline, CDR1 SGHVS and CDR2 FQNEAQ. The CDR3 length is 13 residues. Here the CDR3 DNA reads TGTGCCAGCAGCTTAGGGGTTGACACTGAAGCTTTCTTT. Its protein is CASSLGVDTEAFF.

The chain links TRBV5-4 to TRBJ2-5; TRBD1 matches 7 bases. The CDR3 sequence is 14 residues long. Looked up from germline, CDR1 is SGHNT and CDR2 is YYREEE (reference sequence). J gave up 5 bases and V 5 bases, and 9 bases lay outside the gene matches. CDR3 bases: TGTGCCAGCAGTTCGACAGGGTCCCTGGAGACCCAGTACTTC. Translating gives CASSSTGSLETQYF.

This clonotype was recorded once. The chain joins TRBV6-1 to TRBJ2-3, with 10 nucleotides matching TRBD1. Germline V lookup: CDR1 MNHNS, CDR2 SASEGT. The CDR3 is 15 amino acids. Losses at the gene ends were 5 bases for V and 3 bases for J; bases not matched to a gene: 5. CDR3 DNA: TGTGCCAGCAGTCTGGACAGGGGGAGGACAGATACGCAGTATTTT. Amino acids: CASSLDRGRTDTQYF.

The chain couples TRBV4-1 to TRBJ2-2; 10 bases are a match to TRBD2. The CDR3 covers 16 residues. V shed 3 bases and J 1 base; nucleotides not matched to a gene: 2. Germline-derived CDR1 and CDR2 are MGHRA and YSYEKL. The CDR3 region is CASSQGLAQNTGELFF. The DNA of the CDR3 is TGCGCCAGCAGCCAGGGACTAGCGCAGAACACCGGGGAGCTGTTTTTT.

This clonotype is a singleton in its sample. The J gene is TRBJ2-3, the V gene TRBV20-1, with 11 positions matching TRBD2. V lost 5 bases, J lost 7 bases, and 5 bases stayed unmatched. This CDR3 contains 13 residues. Germline CDR1 DFQATT, CDR2 SNEGSKA (reference sequence). CDR3 residues: CSALSGGAYTQYF. The CDR3 coding sequence is TGCAGTGCTCTTAGCGGGGGGGCTTATACGCAGTATTTT.

In its sample, this clonotype was seen a few times. The gene calls are TRBV20-1 and TRBJ1-1; 7 bases agree with TRBD1. This CDR3 is 14 amino acids long. The junction had 7 bases not matched to a gene; V was cut back by 1 base and J by 5 bases. CDR1 and CDR2 from the germline V gene are DFQATT and SNEGSKA (reference sequence). The CDR3, as DNA: TGCAGTGCTAGAGTGGACAGGTTGTTTACTGAAGCTTTCTTT. Its translation is CSARVDRLFTEAFF.

This clonotype occurred once. The chain carries TRBV20-1 and TRBJ2-7, with 16 nucleotides matching TRBD2. Germline CDR1 is DFQATT and CDR2 is SNEGSKA (reference sequence). This CDR3 contains 16 residues. Trimming took 1 base from V and 5 from J; bases not matched to a gene: 5. DNA of the CDR3: TGCAGTGCTAGAGCAGGGACTAGCGGGGGGGCCAACGAGCAGTACTTC. This codes for CSARAGTSGGANEQYF.

The gene calls are TRBV6-5 and TRBJ1-1; D is possibly TRBD1 (5 bases). The V end lost 2 bases, the J end lost 0 bases, and 10 bases lay between the germline ends. The germline V gene has CDR1 MNHEY and CDR2 SVGAGI. CDR3 length equals 15 residues. CDR3 amino acids: CASSYGGNMNTEAFF. The CDR3 bases are TGTGCCAGCAGTTACGGGGGTAACATGAACACTGAAGCTTTCTTT.

This clonotype was seen only a few times. The genes are TRBV19 and TRBJ1-5, with D unclear. The CDR3 sequence is 14 residues long. Trimming shortened V by 9 bases and J by 9 bases, and 21 bases separated the two germline ends. Germline loops: CDR1 LNHDA, CDR2 SQIVND (reference sequence). The CDR3 reads CASAEDGRGRPQHF. As DNA, the CDR3 is TGTGCCAGCGCCGAGGACGGGAGAGGGCGGCCCCAGCATTTT. The full variable domain, with the rest looked up from reference TRBV19 and TRBJ1-5, is DGGITQSPKYLFRKEGQNVTLSCEQNLNHDAMYWYRQDPGQGLRLIYYSQIVNDFQKGDIAEGYSVSREKKESFPLTVTSAQKNPTAFYLCASAEDGRGRPQHFGDGTRLSIL.

J is TRBJ1-3 and V is TRBV7-9, with TRBD1 matching 8 bases. The CDR3 loop spans 17 amino acids. Germline CDR1 and CDR2: SEHNR and FQNEAQ (reference sequence). V was pared by 5 bases and J by 3 bases, with 12 bases of the junction left unmatched. The CDR3 protein is CASSPQGGPLSGNTIYF. CDR3 coding DNA: TGTGCCAGCAGCCCACAGGGGGGCCCTCTTAGTGGAAACACCATATATTTT.

This chain uses TRBV29-1 with TRBJ2-3; 9 bases line up with TRBD2. Looked up from germline, CDR1 is SQVTM and CDR2 is ANQGSEA. V shed 3 bases, J shed 1 base, and the junction held 17 bases outside the gene matches. The CDR3 runs to 19 residues. In nucleotides, the CDR3 is TGCAGCGTTGATTCGCGACTAGCGGCCAGCCTGGGGGGCACAGATACGCAGTATTTT. Translation: CSVDSRLAASLGGTDTQYF.

This clonotype was found a few times. The V and J genes are TRBV19 and TRBJ1-4, with D maybe TRBD1 (5 bases). The CDR3 extends over 14 amino acids. Germline V gene sequence: CDR1 LNHDA, CDR2 SQIVND (reference sequence). Trimming shortened V by 7 bases and J by 8 bases, and 17 bases separated the two germline ends. The CDR3 bases are TGTGCCAGTAACCCGCCGGGACTTAAGGAAAAACTGTTTTTT. This translates into CASNPPGLKEKLFF.

This clonotype has a handful of counts. This sequence joins TRBV24-1 and TRBJ2-1; 13 nucleotides match TRBD2. The CDR3 is 16 amino acids. Germline CDR1 KGHDR, CDR2 SFDVKD. V shed 4 bases, J shed 7 bases, and the junction held 6 bases outside the gene matches. CDR3 nucleotide sequence: TGTGCCACCAGTGACAGCGGGACTAGCGGGACGAATGAGCAGTTCTTC. This sequence encodes CATSDSGTSGTNEQFF.

J is TRBJ2-2 and V is TRBV7-9; TRBD1 might be the D (6 bases). Trimming took 0 bases from V and 5 from J, leaving 13 bases between them. Germline V CDR1 and CDR2: SEHNR, FQNEAQ (reference sequence). This CDR3 comprises 16 residues. The CDR3 spells CASSLARGPQTGELFF. In DNA form, the CDR3 reads TGTGCCAGCAGCTTAGCCAGGGGCCCGCAGACCGGGGAGCTGTTTTTT.

This clonotype was found a few times. This chain joins TRBV6-2 or TRBV6-3 and TRBJ1-1; D may be TRBD1 (6 bases). CDR1 and CDR2 from the germline V gene are MNHEY and SVGEGT. The V gene lost 2 bases and the J gene lost 5 bases, with 12 bases spanning the gap. The CDR3 is 14 residues long. CDR3 nucleotides: TGTGCCAGCAGTTACCCACAGGGCTGGACTGAAGCTTTCTTT. This encodes CASSYPQGWTEAFF.

This clonotype appeared a few times. The CDR3 is CASRFRGGIAEAFF. The CDR3 region has the DNA TGTGCCAGCAGATTCCGAGGGGGGATCGCTGAAGCTTTCTTT. The V gene is TRBV28, the J gene TRBJ1-1, with D possibly TRBD1 on 6 matching bases. CDR1 and CDR2 (germline): MDHEN, SYDVKM. Trimming removed 6 bases from V and 6 bases from J, with 17 bases in between. The CDR3 runs 14 residues.

The rearrangement links TRBV28 to TRBJ2-7; either TRBD1 or TRBD2 may fit D (5 bases each). Germline V lookup: CDR1 MDHEN, CDR2 SYDVKM. The V end lost 2 bases, the J end lost 6 bases, and 17 bases lay between the germline ends. CDR3 size: 15 residues. The CDR3 loop reads CASSLRGRARSEQYF. DNA for the CDR3: TGTGCCAGCAGTTTACGGGGCAGGGCGCGATCCGAGCAGTACTTC.

The chain links TRBV10-3 to TRBJ1-2; 9 bases are a match to TRBD1. CDR3 length: 19 amino acids. J was trimmed by 1 base and V by 2 bases; bases with no gene match: 14. CDR1 and CDR2 (germline): ENHRY, SYGVKD. The chain's CDR3 is CAISEVRDRARGVNYGYTF. CDR3 nucleotides: TGTGCCATCAGTGAGGTCCGGGACAGGGCCCGAGGAGTTAACTATGGCTACACCTTC.

This clonotype was detected many times. J is TRBJ1-5 and V is TRBV24-1; 8 bases are a match to TRBD1. The V and J ends lost 9 bases and 0 bases, in that order; junction bases with no gene match: 12. This CDR3 comprises 17 residues. Germline assignment: CDR1 KGHDR and CDR2 SFDVKD. As DNA, the CDR3 is TGTGCCACCCACCCGGGCAGGGGGCAGGATAGCAATCAGCCCCAGCATTTT. This translates into CATHPGRGQDSNQPQHF.

The table lists this clonotype with a few counts. This chain links TRBV7-2 with TRBJ1-2; D remains unclear. The CDR3 totals 15 residues. Germline CDR1 SGHTA, CDR2 FQGNSA. Trimming shortened V by 1 base and J by 5 bases, and 14 bases separated the two germline ends. CDR3 bases: TGTGCCAGCAGCTTAGAGGTGGTGACCCCTTATGGCTACACCTTC. Protein product: CASSLEVVTPYGYTF.

This clonotype occurred many times. V is TRBV6-1 and J is TRBJ2-3, with 12 bases identical to TRBD2. V lost 10 bases, J lost 1 base, and 3 bases stayed unmatched. Germline assignment: CDR1 MNHNS and CDR2 SASEGT. The CDR3 has 14 amino acids. The DNA for the CDR3 is TGTGCCATGAGACTAGCGGGGGGCACAGATACGCAGTATTTT. It is translated as CAMRLAGGTDTQYF.

This chain connects TRBV12-3 or TRBV12-4 to TRBJ1-5; D not resolved. This CDR3 is built from 15 residues. The V end lost 4 bases, the J end lost 0 bases, and 10 bases lay between the germline ends. CDR3 DNA sequence: TGTGCCAGCAGTTCACAACGGTATAGCAATCAGCCCCAGCATTTT. This translates into CASSSQRYSNQPQHF.

This clonotype has a single count. The genes are TRBV2 and TRBJ2-2, with a possible D match to TRBD2 (6 bases). The CDR3 length is 14 residues. V was cut by 6 bases and J by 0 bases, with 8 bases left in between. CDR1 and CDR2 (germline): SNHLY, FYNNEI. CDR3 sequence (DNA): TGTGCCAGCAGCGGGACTTCGAACACCGGGGAGCTGTTTTTT. It is translated as CASSGTSNTGELFF. Full variable domain (remainder filled in from reference TRBV2 and TRBJ2-2): EPEVTQTPSHQVTQMGQEVILRCVPISNHLYFYWYRQILGQKVEFLVSFYNNEISEKSEIFDDQFSVERPDGSNFTLKIRSTKLEDSAMYFCASSGTSNTGELFFGEGSRLTVL.

The chain carries TRBV6-6 and TRBJ1-6; D is unclear. This CDR3 region has 17 residues. Deletions cut 6 bases from V and 0 bases from J, with 15 bases between. The germline V gene has CDR1 MNHNY and CDR2 SVGAGI (reference sequence). CDR3 sequence (DNA): TGTGCCAGCAGCCAGGAAGACGGGAGCTCCTATAATTCACCCCTCCACTTT. Protein sequence: CASSQEDGSSYNSPLHF.

CDR3 sequence: CASSLVGIEQFF. In nucleotides, the CDR3 is TGTGCCAGCAGCTTAGTAGGGATTGAGCAGTTCTTC. This chain uses TRBV7-6 with TRBJ2-1, with D uncertain. V was clipped by 1 base and J by 9 bases, with 7 bases between them. This CDR3 comprises 12 residues. Germline-derived CDR1 and CDR2 are SGHVS and FNYEAQ.